This T cell receptor (beta chain) was identified in a study of blood T cell repertoires in COVID-19. CDR3 length equals 14 residues. Looked up from germline, CDR1 is SGDLS and CDR2 is YYNGEE. With 7 bases clipped from V and 0 bases from J, the junction kept 4 bases outside the gene matches. Enrolment of Seattle patients took place during active infection, and they were followed longitudinally. Under the authors' procedure: The assay estimated nucleated cells by amplifying reference gene primers. Profiling relied on immunoSEQ multiplex PCR, and the TCRdb table lists in-frame clones only, not all of them. V, J and clone size are those of that table, while D and trimming were read from the DNA. Of over 250,000 clones listed, more than 80% were seen once; the top ten hold 6% to 8%.

The rearrangement uses TRBV9 and TRBJ2-7, with TRBD1 matching over 10 bases. Input material: peripheral blood. The TCR comes from a woman between 50 and 59 years old with COVID-19, enrolled during active disease. For the CDR3, the DNA is TGTGCCAGCTCGACAGGGGGCAACTCCTACGAGCAGTACTTC. Its translation is CASSTGGNSYEQYF.